These T cell receptor beta chains were read from a single sample in a study of T cell repertoires in cytomegalovirus infection. TCRdb fed the reads into MiXCR, producing one record per CDR3 protein. The sample has some 300,000 distinct CDR3 sequences; roughly 15% are singletons. The sequencing input was PBMCs. These receptors originate from a human donor in good health (CMV status not recorded). Some clones in this sample may be carry-over from other donors' samples. The CDR3 runs from the conserved cysteine through the conserved F or W. The D gene is left open where the match is weak. Only part of the rows carry a size: once, few, many, or a class if the clone is expanded.

v_gene: TRBV10-3
j_gene: TRBJ2-7
abundance: few
d_gene: TRBD2
CDR3aa: CAISDKLAGTYEQYF
CDR3nt: TGTGCCATCAGTGATAAACTAGCGGGGACCTACGAGCAGTACTTC

v_gene: TRBV4-3
j_gene: TRBJ2-3
abundance: .
d_gene: .
CDR3aa: CASSQARLAVIADTQYF
CDR3nt: TGCGCCAGCAGCCAAGCCCGATTGGCGGTAATCGCAGATACGCAGTATTTT

v_gene: TRBV7-2
j_gene: TRBJ1-6
abundance: many
d_gene: .
CDR3aa: CASSPTTPRESPLHF
CDR3nt: TGTGCCAGCAGCCCCACGACGCCACGGGAATCACCCCTCCACTTT

v_gene: TRBV7-7
j_gene: TRBJ2-5
abundance: .
d_gene: TRBD2
CDR3aa: CASSDGLAGPYQETQYF
CDR3nt: TGTGCTAGCAGCGATGGACTAGCGGGGCCGTACCAAGAGACCCAGTACTTC

v_gene: TRBV2
j_gene: TRBJ1-5
abundance: .
d_gene: .
CDR3aa: CASNLFSDQPQHF
CDR3nt: TGTGCCAGCAACCTCTTCAGTGATCAGCCCCAGCATTTT

v_gene: TRBV7-8
j_gene: TRBJ2-2
abundance: many
d_gene: .
CDR3aa: CASSLEITPNTGELFF
CDR3nt: TGTGCCAGCAGCTTAGAGATTACCCCGAACACCGGGGAGCTGTTTTTT

v_gene: TRBV4-3
j_gene: TRBJ2-1
abundance: many
d_gene: .
CDR3aa: CASSQKRLSGTYNEQFF
CDR3nt: TGCGCCAGCAGCCAAAAAAGGTTGAGCGGAACCTACAATGAGCAGTTCTTC

v_gene: TRBV7-2
j_gene: TRBJ2-7
abundance: few
d_gene: .
CDR3aa: CASSLDPGLSYEQYF
CDR3nt: TGTGCCAGCAGCTTAGACCCGGGCCTCTCCTACGAGCAGTACTTC

v_gene: TRBV20-1
j_gene: TRBJ2-1
abundance: .
d_gene: .
CDR3aa: CSAQQKSGDEQFF
CDR3nt: TGCAGTGCTCAACAAAAATCAGGGGATGAGCAGTTCTTC

v_gene: TRBV20-1
j_gene: TRBJ1-6
abundance: few
d_gene: TRBD1
CDR3aa: CSARDRGRSLVNSPLHF
CDR3nt: TGCAGTGCTAGGGACAGGGGGCGCAGTTTGGTAAATTCACCCCTCCACTTT

v_gene: TRBV5-1
j_gene: TRBJ1-6
abundance: .
d_gene: TRBD1
CDR3aa: CASSLRGQRNNSPLHF
CDR3nt: TGCGCCAGCAGCTTGCGGGGACAGAGAAATAATTCACCCCTCCACTTT

v_gene: TRBV4-2
j_gene: TRBJ2-1
abundance: .
d_gene: TRBD1
CDR3aa: CASSEEQDRGLDEQFF
CDR3nt: TGTGCCAGCAGCGAAGAACAGGACAGGGGGCTCGATGAGCAGTTCTTC

v_gene: TRBV6-1
j_gene: TRBJ2-7
abundance: many
d_gene: .
CDR3aa: CASTPTIYEQYF
CDR3nt: TGTGCCAGCACCCCGACGATTTACGAGCAGTACTTC

v_gene: TRBV28
j_gene: TRBJ2-1
abundance: .
d_gene: TRBD1
CDR3aa: CASVVQGVRNEQFF
CDR3nt: TGTGCCAGCGTCGTTCAGGGGGTGAGGAATGAGCAGTTCTTC

v_gene: TRBV7-6
j_gene: TRBJ1-4
abundance: many
d_gene: .
CDR3aa: CASSRLDRGPLEDEKLFF
CDR3nt: TGTGCCAGCAGCCGCTTAGACCGGGGGCCCCTTGAAGATGAAAAACTGTTTTTT

v_gene: TRBV20-1
j_gene: TRBJ1-4
abundance: few
d_gene: TRBD1
CDR3aa: CSAREGGGEKLFF
CDR3nt: TGCAGTGCTAGAGAAGGGGGCGGTGAAAAACTGTTTTTT

v_gene: TRBV20-1
j_gene: TRBJ2-6
abundance: many
d_gene: .
CDR3aa: CSASPSPSPSGANVLTF
CDR3nt: TGCAGTGCTAGTCCGAGCCCCTCCCCCTCTGGGGCCAACGTCCTGACTTTC

v_gene: TRBV6-2/TRBV6-3
j_gene: TRBJ1-1
abundance: many
d_gene: TRBD1
CDR3aa: CASSSVDRAAEAFF
CDR3nt: TGTGCCAGCAGTTCCGTGGACAGGGCTGCTGAAGCTTTCTTT

v_gene: TRBV5-6
j_gene: TRBJ2-1
abundance: many
d_gene: TRBD1
CDR3aa: CASSLWTGPGGYEQFF
CDR3nt: TGTGCCAGCAGCCTATGGACAGGGCCAGGCGGTTACGAGCAGTTCTTC

v_gene: TRBV7-2
j_gene: TRBJ2-5
abundance: many
d_gene: .
CDR3aa: CASSRDGKETQYF
CDR3nt: TGTGCCAGCAGCCGCGATGGAAAAGAGACCCAGTACTTC

v_gene: TRBV7-8
j_gene: TRBJ1-6
abundance: many
d_gene: .
CDR3aa: CASSLDGVSPLHF
CDR3nt: TGTGCCAGCAGCTTGGACGGCGTTTCACCCCTCCACTTT

v_gene: TRBV27
j_gene: TRBJ2-5
abundance: few
d_gene: TRBD1
CDR3aa: CASKPGTVQETQYF
CDR3nt: TGTGCCAGCAAGCCAGGGACAGTACAAGAGACCCAGTACTTC

v_gene: TRBV5-5
j_gene: TRBJ2-4
abundance: many
d_gene: .
CDR3aa: CASSLGAAKNIQYF
CDR3nt: TGTGCCAGCAGCTTGGGGGCGGCCAAAAACATTCAGTACTTC

v_gene: TRBV7-2
j_gene: TRBJ1-1
abundance: many
d_gene: .
CDR3aa: CASSLWGRSTEAFF
CDR3nt: TGTGCCAGCAGCTTATGGGGTCGGAGCACTGAAGCTTTCTTT

v_gene: TRBV4-3
j_gene: TRBJ2-3
abundance: .
d_gene: TRBD2
CDR3aa: CASSQEVTSGGPDTQYF
CDR3nt: TGCGCCAGCAGCCAAGAAGTTACTAGCGGGGGTCCAGATACGCAGTATTTT

v_gene: TRBV7-9
j_gene: TRBJ1-2
abundance: few
d_gene: .
CDR3aa: CASSLYTSDYGYTF
CDR3nt: TGTGCCAGCAGCTTATACACGTCCGACTATGGCTACACCTTC

v_gene: TRBV7-6
j_gene: TRBJ2-1
abundance: many
d_gene: TRBD2
CDR3aa: CASSLGGGLSYNEQFF
CDR3nt: TGTGCCAGCAGCTTAGGCGGGGGGCTATCCTACAATGAGCAGTTCTTC

v_gene: TRBV5-1
j_gene: TRBJ2-3
abundance: .
d_gene: .
CDR3aa: CASSWDIGPGTDTQYF
CDR3nt: TGCGCCAGCAGCTGGGATATCGGCCCCGGGACAGATACGCAGTATTTT

v_gene: TRBV7-9
j_gene: TRBJ2-3
abundance: many
d_gene: .
CDR3aa: CASSLGMDDLSTDTQYF
CDR3nt: TGTGCCAGCAGCTTAGGCATGGATGACCTAAGCACAGATACGCAGTATTTT

v_gene: TRBV11-1
j_gene: TRBJ1-4
abundance: many
d_gene: .
CDR3aa: CASRRSESGEKLFF
CDR3nt: TGTGCCAGCAGACGGTCCGAAAGCGGTGAAAAACTGTTTTTT

v_gene: TRBV6-5
j_gene: TRBJ1-6
abundance: .
d_gene: TRBD1
CDR3aa: CASSDLGQGNSPLHF
CDR3nt: TGTGCCAGCAGCGACTTGGGACAGGGCAACTCACCCCTCCACTTT